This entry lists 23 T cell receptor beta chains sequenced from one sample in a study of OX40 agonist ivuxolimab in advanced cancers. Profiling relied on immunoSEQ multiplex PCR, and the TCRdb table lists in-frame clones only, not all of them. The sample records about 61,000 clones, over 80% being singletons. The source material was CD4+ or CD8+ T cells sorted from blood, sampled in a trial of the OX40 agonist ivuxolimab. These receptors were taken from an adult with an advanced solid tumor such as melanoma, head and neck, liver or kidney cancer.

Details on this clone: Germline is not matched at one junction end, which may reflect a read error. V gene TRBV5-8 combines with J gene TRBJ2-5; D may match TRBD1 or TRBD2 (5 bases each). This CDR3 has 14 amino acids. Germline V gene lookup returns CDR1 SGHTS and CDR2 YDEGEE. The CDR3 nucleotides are TGTGCCAGCGGCTTGGGGGACCTCCAAGAGACCCAGTACTTC. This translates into CASGLGDLQETQYF.

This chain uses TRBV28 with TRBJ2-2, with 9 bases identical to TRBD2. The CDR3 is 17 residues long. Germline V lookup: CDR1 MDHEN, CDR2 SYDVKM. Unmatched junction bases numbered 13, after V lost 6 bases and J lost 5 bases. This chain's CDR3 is CASSFLGASGETGELFF. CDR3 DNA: TGTGCCAGCAGCTTCCTGGGGGCTAGCGGGGAAACCGGGGAGCTGTTTTTT.

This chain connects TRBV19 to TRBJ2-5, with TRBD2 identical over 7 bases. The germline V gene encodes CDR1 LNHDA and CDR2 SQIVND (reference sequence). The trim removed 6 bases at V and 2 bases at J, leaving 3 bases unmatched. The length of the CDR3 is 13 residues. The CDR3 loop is CASRGGLQETQYF. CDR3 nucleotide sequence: TGTGCCAGTAGGGGGGGACTACAAGAGACCCAGTACTTC.

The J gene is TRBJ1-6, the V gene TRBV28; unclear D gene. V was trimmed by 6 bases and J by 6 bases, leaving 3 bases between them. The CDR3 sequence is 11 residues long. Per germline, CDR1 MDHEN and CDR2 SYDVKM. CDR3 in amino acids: CASRLNSPLHF. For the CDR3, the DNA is TGTGCCAGCAGACTTAATTCACCCCTCCACTTT.

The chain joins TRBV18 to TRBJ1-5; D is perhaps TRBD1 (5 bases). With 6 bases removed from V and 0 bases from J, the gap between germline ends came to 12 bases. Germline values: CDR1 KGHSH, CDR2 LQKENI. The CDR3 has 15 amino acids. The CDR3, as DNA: TGTGCCAGCTCCCCTGACAGTTATAGCAATCAGCCCCAGCATTTT. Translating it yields CASSPDSYSNQPQHF.

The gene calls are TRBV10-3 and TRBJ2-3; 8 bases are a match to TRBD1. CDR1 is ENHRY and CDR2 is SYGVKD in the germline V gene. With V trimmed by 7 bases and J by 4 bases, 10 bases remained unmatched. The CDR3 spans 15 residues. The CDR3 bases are TGTGCCATCAAGGGGACGGCAGGGGGCGCAGATACGCAGTATTTT. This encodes CAIKGTAGGADTQYF.

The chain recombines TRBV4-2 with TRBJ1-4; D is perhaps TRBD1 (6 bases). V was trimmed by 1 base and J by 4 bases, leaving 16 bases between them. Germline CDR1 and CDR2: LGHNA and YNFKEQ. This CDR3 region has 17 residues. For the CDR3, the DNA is TGTGCCAGCAGCCAAGGTTCAGGGGCGGAGCGTAATGAAAAACTGTTTTTT. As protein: CASSQGSGAERNEKLFF.

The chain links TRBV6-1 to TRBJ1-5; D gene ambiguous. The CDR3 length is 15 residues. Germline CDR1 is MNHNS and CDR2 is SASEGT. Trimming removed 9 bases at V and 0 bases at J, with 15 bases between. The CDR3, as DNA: TGTGCCAGTGCCGGGCCAGGAGTTAGCAATCAGCCCCAGCATTTT. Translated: CASAGPGVSNQPQHF.

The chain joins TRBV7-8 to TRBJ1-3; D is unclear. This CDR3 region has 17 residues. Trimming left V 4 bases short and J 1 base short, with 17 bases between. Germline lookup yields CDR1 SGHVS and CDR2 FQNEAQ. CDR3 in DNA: TGTGCCAGCAGCTCCTACCGGATCCCCGCTTCTGGAAACACCATATATTTT. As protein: CASSSYRIPASGNTIYF.

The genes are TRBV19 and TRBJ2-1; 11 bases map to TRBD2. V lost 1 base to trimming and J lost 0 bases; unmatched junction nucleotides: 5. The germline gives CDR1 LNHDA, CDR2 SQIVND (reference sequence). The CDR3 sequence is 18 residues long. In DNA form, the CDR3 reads TGTGCCAGTAGTATAGGTCTAGCGGGGGGTAGCTCCTACAATGAGCAGTTCTTC. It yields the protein CASSIGLAGGSSYNEQFF.

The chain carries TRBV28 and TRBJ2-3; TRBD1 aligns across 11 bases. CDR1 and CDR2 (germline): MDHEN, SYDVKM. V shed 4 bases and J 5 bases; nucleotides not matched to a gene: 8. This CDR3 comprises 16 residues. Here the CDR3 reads CASSYLIGTGGDTQYF. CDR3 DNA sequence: TGTGCCAGCAGTTACTTAATAGGGACAGGGGGAGATACGCAGTATTTT.

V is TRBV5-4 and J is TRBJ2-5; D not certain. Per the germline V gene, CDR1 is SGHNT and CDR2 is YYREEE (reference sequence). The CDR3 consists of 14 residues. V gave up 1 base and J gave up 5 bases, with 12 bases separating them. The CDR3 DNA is TGTGCCAGCAGCTTGTTCCGCGCGGTGGAGACCCAGTACTTC. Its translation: CASSLFRAVETQYF.

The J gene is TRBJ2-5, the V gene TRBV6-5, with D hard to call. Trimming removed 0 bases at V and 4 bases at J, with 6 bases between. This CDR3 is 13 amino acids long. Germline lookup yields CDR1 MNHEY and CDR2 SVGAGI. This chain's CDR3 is CASSYSSAETQYF. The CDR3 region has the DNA TGTGCCAGCAGTTACTCGAGCGCAGAGACCCAGTACTTC.

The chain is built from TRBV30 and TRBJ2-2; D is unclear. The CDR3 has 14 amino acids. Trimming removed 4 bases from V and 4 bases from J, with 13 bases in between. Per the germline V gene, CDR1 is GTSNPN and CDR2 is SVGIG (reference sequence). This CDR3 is CAWTPAEFTGELFF. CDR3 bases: TGTGCCTGGACCCCGGCGGAATTCACCGGGGAGCTGTTTTTT.

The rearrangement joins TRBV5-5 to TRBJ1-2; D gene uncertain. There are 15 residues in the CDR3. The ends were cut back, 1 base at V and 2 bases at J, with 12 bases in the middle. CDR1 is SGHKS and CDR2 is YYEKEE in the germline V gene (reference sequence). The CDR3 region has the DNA TGTGCCAGCAGCTTGATGTACCGGCAAAACTATGGCTACACCTTC. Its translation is CASSLMYRQNYGYTF.

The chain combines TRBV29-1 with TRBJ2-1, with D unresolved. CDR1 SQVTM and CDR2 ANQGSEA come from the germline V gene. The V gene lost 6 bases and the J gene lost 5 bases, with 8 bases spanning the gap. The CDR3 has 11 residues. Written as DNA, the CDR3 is TGCAGCGTAATAGGCCACAATGAGCAGTTCTTC. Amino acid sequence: CSVIGHNEQFF.

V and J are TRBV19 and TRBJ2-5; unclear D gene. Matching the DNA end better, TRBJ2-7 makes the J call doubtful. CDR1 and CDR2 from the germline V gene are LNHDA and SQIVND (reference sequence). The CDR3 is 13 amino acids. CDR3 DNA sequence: TGTGCCAGTAGCACCCAGTGGGGAAACGAGCAGTACTTC. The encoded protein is CASSTQWGNEQYF.

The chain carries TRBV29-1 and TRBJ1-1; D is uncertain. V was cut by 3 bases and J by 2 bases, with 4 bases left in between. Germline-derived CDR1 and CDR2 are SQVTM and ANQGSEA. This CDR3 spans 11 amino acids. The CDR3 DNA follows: TGCAGCGTTGAGTTAAACACTGAAGCTTTCTTT. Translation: CSVELNTEAFF.

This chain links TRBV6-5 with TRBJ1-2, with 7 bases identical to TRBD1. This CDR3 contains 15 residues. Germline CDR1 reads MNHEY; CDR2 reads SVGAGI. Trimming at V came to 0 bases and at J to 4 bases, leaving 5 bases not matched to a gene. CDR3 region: CASSYSGQPIYGYTF. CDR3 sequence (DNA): TGTGCCAGCAGTTACTCGGGACAGCCTATCTATGGCTACACCTTC.

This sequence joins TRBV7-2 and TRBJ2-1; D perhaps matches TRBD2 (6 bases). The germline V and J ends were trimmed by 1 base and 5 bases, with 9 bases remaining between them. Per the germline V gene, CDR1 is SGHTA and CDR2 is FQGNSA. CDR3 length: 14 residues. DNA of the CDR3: TGTGCCAGCAGCTTAGGGGGGGACCACAATGAGCAGTTCTTC. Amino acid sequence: CASSLGGDHNEQFF.

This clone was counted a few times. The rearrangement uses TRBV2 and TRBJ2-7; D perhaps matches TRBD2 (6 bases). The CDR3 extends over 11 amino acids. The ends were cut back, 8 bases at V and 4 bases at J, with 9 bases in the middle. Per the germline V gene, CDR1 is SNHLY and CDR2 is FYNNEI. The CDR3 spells CASGGDYEQYF. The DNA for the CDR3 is TGTGCCAGCGGCGGGGATTACGAGCAGTACTTC.

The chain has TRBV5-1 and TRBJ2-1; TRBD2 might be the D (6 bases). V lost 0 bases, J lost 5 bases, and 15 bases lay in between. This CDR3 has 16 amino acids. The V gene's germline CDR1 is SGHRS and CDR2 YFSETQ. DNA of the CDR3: TGCGCCAGCAGCTTGGCCGGGACTCAATTTGACAATGAGCAGTTCTTC. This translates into CASSLAGTQFDNEQFF.

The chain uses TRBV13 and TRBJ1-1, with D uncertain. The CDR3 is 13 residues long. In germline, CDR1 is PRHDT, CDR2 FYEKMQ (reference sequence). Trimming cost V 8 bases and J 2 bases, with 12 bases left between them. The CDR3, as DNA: TGTGCCAGCCTTCGCCGAACAAACACTGAAGCTTTCTTT. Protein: CASLRRTNTEAFF.